These 5 T cell receptor beta chains share one sample of origin, sequenced in a study of read filtering for tumor transcriptome and immune sequencing. From approximately 400 ng of RNA, a library with molecular barcoded alpha/delta and beta/gamma adaptors was made. TCRdb fed the reads into MiXCR, producing one record per CDR3 protein. The sample consists of around 130,000 distinct CDR3 sequences, 10% to 15% of them appearing once. Input material: a population of CD138-negative cells sorted from bone marrow. The receptor set was obtained from a donor at least 40 years old with multiple myeloma.

This clonotype was seen many times. The rearrangement joins TRBV29-1 to TRBJ1-1; D remains ambiguous. This CDR3 comprises 13 residues. The germline gives CDR1 SQVTM, CDR2 ANQGSEA. The ends were cut back, 5 bases at V and 3 bases at J, with 13 bases in the middle. The CDR3 region is CSVLERRDTEAFF. For the CDR3, the DNA is TGCAGCGTTTTGGAACGCCGAGACACTGAAGCTTTCTTT.

This chain uses TRBV5-4 with TRBJ2-5; 9 bases are shared with TRBD1. The CDR3 length is 14 residues. The junction had 5 bases not matched to a gene; V was cut back by 2 bases and J by 6 bases. CDR1 is SGHNT, CDR2 YYREEE, per germline (reference sequence). The CDR3: CASSLGTGLKTQYF. CDR3 DNA sequence: TGTGCCAGCAGCTTAGGGACAGGGTTGAAGACCCAGTACTTC. The full variable domain, in which reference TRBV5-4 and TRBJ2-5 provide the parts outside the CDR3, is ETGVTQSPTHLIKTRGQQVTLRCSSQSGHNTVSWYQQALGQGPQFIFQYYREEENGRGNFPPRFSGLQFPNYSSELNVNALELDDSALYLCASSLGTGLKTQYFGPGTRLLVL.

The gene calls are TRBV12-3 or TRBV12-4 and TRBJ2-5, with a tentative D call TRBD1 (6 bases). The CDR3 extends over 15 amino acids. V lost 4 bases to trimming and J lost 4 bases, with 16 bases between them. For the CDR3, the DNA is TGTGCCAGCAGTTCCACCGGGACAATGCGAGAGACCCAGTACTTC. Translated, it gives CASSSTGTMRETQYF.

This clonotype came up many times. Germline and junction disagree at one end, which may indicate a read error. V and J are TRBV5-1 and TRBJ1-1; TRBD1 aligns across 10 bases. This CDR3 has 16 amino acids. Germline V CDR1 and CDR2: SGHRS, YFSETQ. The CDR3 DNA reads TGCGCCGGCAGCCTGGTGGGACAGGGGATGAACACTGAAGCTTTCTTT. It codes for CAGSLVGQGMNTEAFF.

This clonotype has a count of ten or more. This rearrangement joins TRBV6-2 or TRBV6-3 to TRBJ1-5, with 7 bases fitting TRBD1. Per germline, CDR1 MNHEY and CDR2 SVGEGT. V shed 6 bases, J shed 3 bases, and the junction held 5 bases outside the gene matches. The CDR3 loop spans 14 amino acids. In DNA form, the CDR3 reads TGTGCCAGCAGGACAGGGTATGTCAATCAGCCCCAGCATTTT. This translates into CASRTGYVNQPQHF.